This TCR beta chain was documented in a study of CD8+ T cells in alopecia areata. In germline, CDR1 is FNHDT, CDR2 SITEND (reference sequence). The CDR3 covers 15 residues. With 4 bases removed from V and 0 bases from J, the gap between germline ends came to 12 bases. Sequencing used cDNA as its template, made by extracting RNA and reverse transcribing it. Here immunoSEQ multiplex PCR was the method, and the copy in TCRdb shows in-frame clones only, minus some. In total the sample includes some 110,000 clones, none of them seen once. This clone was counted only a few times. Gene names refer to mouse genes. Read sequence stops 4 residues before the CDR3 end, and the germline J gene provides the missing end.

Sequenced input: lesional skin. This chain uses TRBV19 with TRBJ2-3, with a possible D match to TRBD2 (6 bases). The TCR comes from a C3H/HeJ mouse with alopecia areata. These mice share the MHC haplotype H2-k. This CDR3 reads CASSRDFTSAETLYF. The sequenced CDR3 bases are TGTGCCAGCAGTCGGGACTTTACTAGTGCAGAA.